This T cell receptor beta chain came from a study of a mutant IDH1 vaccine in newly diagnosed glioma. Study background: Patients, over weeks 1, 3, 5, 7, 11, 15, 19 and 23, received a total of eight vaccinations. Vaccines were first given 4-6 weeks after radiotherapy alone, or with temozolomide cycles. Previous care, which was radiotherapy, temozolomide, or both, most often involved both.

A word on this clone: The antigen is unknown.

The CDR3 spans 14 residues. V dropped 11 bases and J dropped 0 bases, with 16 bases sitting between them. From germline, CDR1 is SNHLY and CDR2 FYNNEI. The study, taken as a whole, reports: Pseudoprogression seemed unrelated to changes in top peripheral T cell clonotypes.

Regarding time point: week 5, during vaccination. The vaccine gave 300 ug of a 20-mer mutant IDH1 peptide subcutaneously per dose. Sequencing used immunoSEQ multiplex PCR; TCRdb keeps in-frame clones, though not all of them. The data show about 38,000 clones, 75% to 85% seen once. J is TRBJ1-1 and V is TRBV2; possible D gene TRBD1, 5 bases. Sequenced material: PBMCs, taken from a glioma patient whose treatment included an IDH1 peptide vaccine. The sequence was collected from a man aged 40-50 years with glioma. The CDR3 region has the DNA TGTGCCGGACGTCATAGGGGTTTGAACACTGAAGCTTTCTTT. The encoded protein is CAGRHRGLNTEAFF. Full variable domain (rest looked up from reference TRBV2 and TRBJ1-1): EPEVTQTPSHQVTQMGQEVILRCVPISNHLYFYWYRQILGQKVEFLVSFYNNEISEKSEIFDDQFSVERPDGSNFTLKIRSTKLEDSAMYFCAGRHRGLNTEAFFGQGTRLTVV.